A selection of T cell receptor beta chains follows, all from one sample in a study of cytomegalovirus exposure and HLA in healthy donors. Using immunoSEQ multiplex PCR, the repertoire was profiled, and TCRdb retains in-frame clones only, with some absent. The sample lists some 57,000 clones, approximately 63% occurring once. Sequencing input: PBMCs. Receptors originate from a woman aged 55-75 years in good health and CMV-seropositive. Both conserved end residues are part of each CDR3. Fields, in order: J gene, clone size, D gene, V gene, CDR3 DNA, CDR3 protein. The D gene is left open where the match is weak. Rows give clone size only sometimes, using once, few, many, or a class for an expanded clone.

j_gene: TRBJ1-2; abundance: few; d_gene: TRBD1; v_gene: TRBV20-1; CDR3nt: TGCAGTGCTAGGGCAGGGGGCGGCTACACCTTC; CDR3aa: CSARAGGGYTF
j_gene: TRBJ1-2; abundance: .; d_gene: TRBD1; v_gene: TRBV19; CDR3nt: TGTGCCAGTAGAGCGACAGGGATGAATGGCTACACCTTC; CDR3aa: CASRATGMNGYTF
j_gene: TRBJ1-2; abundance: .; d_gene: .; v_gene: TRBV5-6; CDR3nt: TGTGCCAGCAGCTTGAGGGGGGGCAAACTCGGCTACACCTTC; CDR3aa: CASSLRGGKLGYTF
j_gene: TRBJ1-5; abundance: .; d_gene: TRBD1; v_gene: TRBV5-4; CDR3nt: TGTGCCAGCAGCGCCGGGACAGAGAGCAATCAGCCCCAGCATTTT; CDR3aa: CASSAGTESNQPQHF
j_gene: TRBJ1-1; abundance: few; d_gene: .; v_gene: TRBV2; CDR3nt: TGTGCCAGCAGAATCGGAGGGCGTATCCAGAACACTGAAGCTTTCTTT; CDR3aa: CASRIGGRIQNTEAFF
j_gene: TRBJ1-2; abundance: few; d_gene: .; v_gene: TRBV28; CDR3nt: TGTGCCAGCACCTTGGGGGGGGTCTATGGCTACACCTTC; CDR3aa: CASTLGGVYGYTF
j_gene: TRBJ2-1; abundance: .; d_gene: .; v_gene: TRBV5-8; CDR3nt: TGTGCCAGCAGTGGAGGGGGCCTCTCCTACAATGAGCAGTTCTTC; CDR3aa: CASSGGGLSYNEQFF
j_gene: TRBJ2-5; abundance: .; d_gene: TRBD1; v_gene: TRBV11-3; CDR3nt: TGTGCCAGCAGCCCCGGGACAGGGATCCTCCAAGAGACCCAGTACTTC; CDR3aa: CASSPGTGILQETQYF
j_gene: TRBJ1-1; abundance: .; d_gene: .; v_gene: TRBV5-1; CDR3nt: TGCGCCAGCACGCTACAGCCAGACAGACCCACTGAAGCTTTCTTT; CDR3aa: CASTLQPDRPTEAFF
j_gene: TRBJ2-3; abundance: .; d_gene: TRBD2; v_gene: TRBV7-9; CDR3nt: TGTTCCAGCAGCTTAGTTAGGGCTAGCGGGGACCCCACAGATACGCAGTATTTT; CDR3aa: CSSSLVRASGDPTDTQYF